This TCR beta chain stems from a study of CD8+CD57+ T cells in acquired aplastic anemia (dated by TCRdb to between 2018 and 2020). Study-wide context: On average, sorted CD4+ and CD8+ cells yielded roughly 3.4 ug of extracted DNA, with a range of about 0.17 to 27.4 ug. CD8+CD57+ expansion was defined as a frequency above the mean frequency observed in healthy subjects.

Genomic DNA served as template for TCR beta VDJ combination and CDR3 sequence profiling. An Illumina HiSeq 2000 was used for TCR repertoire sequencing. On the study's bioinformatics: TRBV/TRBJ rearrangement plots, CDR3 size and DJ length profiles, and Simpson's diversity index were used to assess repertoires. The most abundant DNA sequence in the deep sequencing data was taken as the immunodominant clone. CDR3 amino acid sequences were screened for sharing across subjects and were compared with published repertoires and the VDJdb database. The raw public data were reprocessed by TCRdb itself: fastp quality trimming at Q25, MiXCR clonotype calling, in-frame beta chains only. Records with the same CDR3 protein are collapsed into one entry carrying the most frequent genes and DNA. The authors' filters were not applied to this entry. The sample table shows about 200,000 distinct CDR3 sequences, and 65% are seen once. The top ten clones comprise roughly 62% of the sample.

The patients picked for sequencing were ones in whom flow cytometry had shown an expansion of CD8+CD57+ cells. Every patient had a diagnosis of severe acquired aplastic anemia based on International Study of Aplastic Anemia and Agranulocytosis and Camitta criteria. No patient had received any therapy when blood was sampled. In the study, sorted CD4+ and CD8+ blood T cells from patients with severe aplastic anemia and from healthy subjects underwent deep sequencing of TCR repertoires. In the USA, patient enrollment took place under clinicaltrials.gov protocols 00001620, 01623167, 00001397, 00071045, 00081523 and 00961064. Ficoll-Paque density gradient centrifugation was used to isolate peripheral blood mononuclear cells. Before DNA extraction, CD4+ and CD8+ T cells were sorted by FACS or by magnetic beads. With respect to this clonotype: Its specific antigen is unknown. No much larger clone exists at a distance of one base, and base qualities are not known.

The CDR3 holds 16 amino acids from the cysteine to the phenylalanine. Only CDR3 DNA remains: 48 bases, in frame from the first base. Relative to germline, V is 2 bases shorter and J is 4 bases shorter, with 19 bases between their ends. The germline V gene (reference sequence) provides CDR1 SGHKS and CDR2 YYEKEE. What the work shows at the level of the full study, not this receptor alone: Between patients and healthy controls, no significant difference in CD8+ Simpson's diversity was found (P=0.060). Although some 28 CD8+ CDR3 sequences were shared by patients and controls, these sequences appeared highly expressed in patients and within the immunodominant clones of patients.

Sequencing input: sorted CD4+, CD8+, or CD8+CD57+ T cells (not recorded which) from PBMCs. This TCR derives from a human donor with aplastic anemia. Rearrangement joined TRBV5-5 to TRBJ2-7; the D call is tentative, TRBD1 or TRBD2, as each matches 6 bases. CDR3 protein: CASSLTGTGAGYEQYF. The sequence in DNA is TGTGCCAGCAGCTTAACAGGAACGGGGGCTGGGTACGAGCAGTACTTC.